The clone carrying this TCR beta chain has a count of ten or more. The source of the sample is a study of T-cell reconstitution after alpha-beta-depleted transplantation in children. CDR3 size: 12 residues. Germline CDR1 SGHTA, CDR2 FQGNSA. V lost 4 bases, J lost 7 bases, and 8 bases lay in between. The authors prepared the TCRbeta library with unique molecular identifiers. Using its own MiXCR run on the PCR reads, TCRdb lists one record per CDR3 protein. In the table there are about 640,000 distinct CDR3 sequences, roughly 17% of which are singletons. The input for sequencing was PBMCs from the stem cell graft donor, taken from the stem cell graft. This TCR was sampled from a human donor who donated a stem cell graft to a child with acute myeloid leukemia. The rearrangement links TRBV7-2 to TRBJ2-1; D is unresolved. For the CDR3, the DNA is TGTGCCAGCAGCTGGGGTGCAAATGAGCAGTTCTTC. Translating it yields CASSWGANEQFF.